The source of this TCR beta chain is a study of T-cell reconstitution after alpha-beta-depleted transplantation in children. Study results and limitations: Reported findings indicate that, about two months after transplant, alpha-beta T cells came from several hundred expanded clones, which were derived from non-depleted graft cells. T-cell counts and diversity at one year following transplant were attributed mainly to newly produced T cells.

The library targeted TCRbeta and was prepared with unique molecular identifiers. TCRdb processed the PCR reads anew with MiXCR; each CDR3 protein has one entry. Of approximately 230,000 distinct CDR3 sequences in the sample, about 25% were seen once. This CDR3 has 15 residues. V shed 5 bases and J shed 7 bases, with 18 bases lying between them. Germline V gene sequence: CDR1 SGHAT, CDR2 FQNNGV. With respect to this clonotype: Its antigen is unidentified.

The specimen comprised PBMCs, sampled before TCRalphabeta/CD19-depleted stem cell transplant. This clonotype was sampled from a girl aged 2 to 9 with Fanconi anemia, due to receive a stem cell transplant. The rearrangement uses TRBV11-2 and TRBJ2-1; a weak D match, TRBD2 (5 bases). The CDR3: CASSPVEGVRNEQFF. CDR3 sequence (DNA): TGTGCCAGCAGCCCGGTCGAGGGAGTTAGAAATGAGCAGTTCTTC.